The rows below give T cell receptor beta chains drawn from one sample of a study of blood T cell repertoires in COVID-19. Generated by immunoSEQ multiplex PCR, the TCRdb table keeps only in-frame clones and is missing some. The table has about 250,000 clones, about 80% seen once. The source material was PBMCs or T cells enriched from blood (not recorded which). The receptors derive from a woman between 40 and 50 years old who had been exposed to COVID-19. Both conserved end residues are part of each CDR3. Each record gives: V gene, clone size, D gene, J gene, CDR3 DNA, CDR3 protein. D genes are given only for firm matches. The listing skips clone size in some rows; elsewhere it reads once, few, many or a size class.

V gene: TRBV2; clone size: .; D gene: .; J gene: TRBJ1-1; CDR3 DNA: TGTGCCAGCAAACGTACAGGGAAAGCGAACACTGAAGCTTTCTTT; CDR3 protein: CASKRTGKANTEAFF
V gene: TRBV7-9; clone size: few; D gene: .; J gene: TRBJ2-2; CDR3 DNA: TGTGCCAGCAGCCCACCAACGGGTACCGGGGAGCTGTTTTTT; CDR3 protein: CASSPPTGTGELFF
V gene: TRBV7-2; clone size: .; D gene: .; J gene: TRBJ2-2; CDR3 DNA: TGTGCCAGCAGCTTTCAGACGAACACCGGGGAGCTGTTTTTT; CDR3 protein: CASSFQTNTGELFF
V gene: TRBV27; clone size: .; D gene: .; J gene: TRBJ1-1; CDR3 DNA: TGTGCCAGCAGTTGGGCACGGGGGGCAGGGAGGGTCACTGAAGCTTTCTTT; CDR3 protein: CASSWARGAGRVTEAFF
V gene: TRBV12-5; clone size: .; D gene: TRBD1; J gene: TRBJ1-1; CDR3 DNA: TGTGCTAGTGGCCCGACAGGGTATTACACTGAAGCTTTCTTT; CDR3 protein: CASGPTGYYTEAFF
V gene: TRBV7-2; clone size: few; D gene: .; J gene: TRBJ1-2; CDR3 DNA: TGTGCCAGCAGCTTAGAGGCCAGGGGTTTGCATGGCTACACCTTC; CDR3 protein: CASSLEARGLHGYTF
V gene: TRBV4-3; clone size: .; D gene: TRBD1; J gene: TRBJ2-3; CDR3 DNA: TGCGCCAGCGGGGTGGGACAGTCCACAGATACGCAGTATTTT; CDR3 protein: CASGVGQSTDTQYF
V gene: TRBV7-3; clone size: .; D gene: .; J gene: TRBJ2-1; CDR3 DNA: TGTGCCAGCAGCTCCCCGACTAGGGCCTACAATGAGCAGTTCTTC; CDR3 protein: CASSSPTRAYNEQFF
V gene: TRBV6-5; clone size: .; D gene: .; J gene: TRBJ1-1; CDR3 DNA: TGTGCCAGCAGTTACGAGGGCTCAGGCACTGAAGCTTTCTTT; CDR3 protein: CASSYEGSGTEAFF
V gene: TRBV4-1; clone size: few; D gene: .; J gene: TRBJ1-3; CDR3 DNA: TGCGCCAGCAGCCAAGACACTGGAAACACCATATATTTT; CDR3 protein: CASSQDTGNTIYF
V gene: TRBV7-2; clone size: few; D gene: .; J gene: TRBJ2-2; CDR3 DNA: TGTGCCAGCAGCCCGCCATTTGGGGGCGAAACCGGGGAGCTGTTTTTT; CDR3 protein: CASSPPFGGETGELFF
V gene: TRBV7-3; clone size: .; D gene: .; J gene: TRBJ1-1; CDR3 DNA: TGTGCCAGCAGCTTAGGGTCGGGGAACACTGAAGCTTTCTTT; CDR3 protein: CASSLGSGNTEAFF